The 12 T cell receptor beta chains given below trace back to one sample, sequenced in a study of radiotherapy plus CTLA-4 blockade in lung cancer. TCRdb keeps only in-frame clones here, not all; method: immunoSEQ multiplex PCR. The sample holds about 93,000 clones, 80% to 90% seen once. The input for sequencing was peripheral blood, taken from a patient treated with radiotherapy plus ipilimumab. The receptors were sampled from a human donor with non-small cell lung cancer that progressed on radiotherapy plus ipilimumab.

The chain joins TRBV25-1 to TRBJ2-3; D is ambiguous. The CDR3 has 15 residues. V was pared by 1 base and J by 6 bases, with 14 bases between. The germline gives CDR1 MGHDK, CDR2 SYGVNS. This CDR3 reads CASSEFGRLRDTQYF. The CDR3, as DNA: TGTGCCAGCAGTGAATTCGGAAGGTTGAGGGATACGCAGTATTTT.

This clone was observed a handful of times. The rearrangement uses TRBV5-4 and TRBJ1-1, with D hard to call. This CDR3 region has 15 residues. The V and J ends lost 3 bases and 5 bases respectively, with 17 bases between them. The germline V gene has CDR1 SGHNT and CDR2 YYREEE (reference sequence). For the CDR3, the DNA is TGTGCCAGCAGCTCCCATCCAGGAGGTGGGACTGAAGCTTTCTTT. Translating gives CASSSHPGGGTEAFF. The full variable domain, rest sourced from reference TRBV5-4 and TRBJ1-1, is ETGVTQSPTHLIKTRGQQVTLRCSSQSGHNTVSWYQQALGQGPQFIFQYYREEENGRGNFPPRFSGLQFPNYSSELNVNALELDDSALYLCASSSHPGGGTEAFFGQGTRLTVV.

The V gene is TRBV10-2, the J gene TRBJ1-1; 7 bases align to TRBD1. This CDR3 is 15 amino acids long. The V gene's germline CDR1 is WSHSY and CDR2 SAAADI. Trimming at V came to 6 bases and at J to 0 bases, leaving 7 bases not matched to a gene. The CDR3 loop reads CASSRDRIMNTEAFF. CDR3 bases: TGCGCCAGCAGCAGGGACAGAATAATGAACACTGAAGCTTTCTTT.

This chain joins TRBV5-1 and TRBJ2-1, with TRBD1 matching 11 bases. Germline V gives CDR1 SGHRS, CDR2 YFSETQ. V shed 9 bases and J 9 bases; nucleotides not matched to a gene: 8. The CDR3 is 13 residues long. CDR3: CATHRDRGTEQFF. The CDR3 region has the DNA TGCGCCACCCACCGGGACAGGGGGACTGAGCAGTTCTTC. Combining the CDR3 with reference TRBV5-1 and TRBJ2-1 gives the whole variable domain KAGVTQTPRYLIKTRGQQVTLSCSPISGHRSVSWYQQTPGQGLQFLFEYFSETQRNKGNFPGRFSGRQFSNSRSEMNVSTLELGDSALYLCATHRDRGTEQFFGPGTRLTVL.

The rearrangement joins TRBV5-5 to TRBJ2-7; D uncertain. CDR3 size: 15 residues. With 4 bases removed from V and 0 bases from J, the gap between germline ends came to 14 bases. The germline V gene encodes CDR1 SGHKS and CDR2 YYEKEE (reference sequence). For the CDR3, the DNA is TGTGCCAGCAGCCAATCCGACTGGAGCTCCTACGAGCAGTACTTC. Protein sequence: CASSQSDWSSYEQYF.

This clone was seen just once. CDR3 loop: CASSAGQGEFGEQYF. CDR3 sequence (DNA): TGTGCCAGCAGCGCCGGACAGGGTGAATTTGGGGAGCAGTACTTC. This chain uses TRBV6-5 with TRBJ2-7, with 8 bases that match TRBD1. CDR3 length: 15 residues. The junction had 14 bases not matched to a gene; V was cut back by 6 bases and J by 7 bases. Germline V lookup: CDR1 MNHEY, CDR2 SVGAGI.

The genes are TRBV27 and TRBJ2-5; D gene unclear. The V end was cut by 4 bases, the J end by 1 base, with 7 bases between. Germline values: CDR1 MNHEY, CDR2 SMNVEV (reference sequence). The CDR3 is 13 residues long. The CDR3 nucleotides read TGTGCCAGCAGTTCCTACGTCCAAGAGACCCAGTACTTC. Translating it yields CASSSYVQETQYF.

The chain couples TRBV9 to TRBJ2-2; a weak D match, TRBD2 (6 bases). This CDR3 is 16 amino acids long. Germline values: CDR1 SGDLS, CDR2 YYNGEE. Trimming removed 4 bases from V and 1 base from J, with 14 bases in between. The CDR3 is CASSFSGGMNTGELFF. The CDR3 DNA is TGTGCCAGCAGCTTTTCAGGAGGGATGAACACCGGGGAGCTGTTTTTT.

This clone appeared a single time. The chain couples TRBV25-1 to TRBJ1-1, with a possible D match to TRBD1 (5 bases). The germline gives CDR1 MGHDK, CDR2 SYGVNS. Trimming took 1 base from V and 3 from J, leaving 15 bases between them. The CDR3 has 16 residues. The CDR3 reads CASSESSGKLYTEAFF. The DNA of the CDR3 is TGTGCCAGCAGTGAATCTTCAGGGAAATTGTACACTGAAGCTTTCTTT.

The V gene is TRBV18, the J gene TRBJ2-5; 12 bases align to TRBD2. CDR1 is KGHSH and CDR2 is LQKENI in the germline V gene. J lost 4 bases, V lost 3 bases, and 3 bases had no gene match. The CDR3 runs 15 residues. The CDR3 here is CASSPKLAGGETQYF. The CDR3, as DNA: TGTGCCAGCTCACCGAAACTAGCGGGAGGAGAGACCCAGTACTTC.

The chain combines TRBV11-2 with TRBJ2-7, with 8 bases identical to TRBD2. Per germline, CDR1 SGHAT and CDR2 FQNNGV. The CDR3 contains 15 residues. The V segment lost 3 bases and the J segment 4 bases; nucleotides outside the gene matches: 8. CDR3 in DNA: TGTGCCAGCAGCTTGTTGAGCGGACTAGCTTACGAGCAGTACTTC. It translates to CASSLLSGLAYEQYF.

The rearrangement joins TRBV28 to TRBJ1-5; tentative D call: TRBD1 (5 bases). The CDR3 consists of 15 residues. Looked up from germline, CDR1 is MDHEN and CDR2 is SYDVKM. The V gene lost 6 bases and the J gene lost 5 bases, with 17 bases spanning the gap. The CDR3 here is CASSYAGRGDQPQHF. Written as DNA, the CDR3 is TGTGCCAGCAGCTACGCGGGGAGAGGGGATCAGCCCCAGCATTTT.